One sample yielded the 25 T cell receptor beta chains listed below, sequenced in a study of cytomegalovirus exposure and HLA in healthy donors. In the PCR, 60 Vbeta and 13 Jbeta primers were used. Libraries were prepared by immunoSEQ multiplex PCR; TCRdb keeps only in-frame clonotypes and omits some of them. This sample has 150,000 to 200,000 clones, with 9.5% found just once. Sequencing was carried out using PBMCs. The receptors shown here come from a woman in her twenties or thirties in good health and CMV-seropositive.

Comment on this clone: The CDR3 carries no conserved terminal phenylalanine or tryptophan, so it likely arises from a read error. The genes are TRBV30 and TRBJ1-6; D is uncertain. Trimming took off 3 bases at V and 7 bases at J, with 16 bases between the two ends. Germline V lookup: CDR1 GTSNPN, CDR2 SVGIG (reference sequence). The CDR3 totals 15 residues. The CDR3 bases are TGTGCCTGGAGGTACCCTTCCTGGGAGAATTCACCCCTCCACCTT. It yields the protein CAWRYPSWENSPLHL.

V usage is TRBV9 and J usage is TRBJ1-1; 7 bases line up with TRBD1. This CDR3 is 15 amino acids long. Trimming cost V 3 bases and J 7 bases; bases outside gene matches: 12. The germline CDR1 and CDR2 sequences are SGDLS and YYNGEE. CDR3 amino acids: CASSAGGPPFGEAFF. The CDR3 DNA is TGTGCCAGCAGCGCAGGGGGACCCCCTTTCGGTGAAGCTTTCTTT.

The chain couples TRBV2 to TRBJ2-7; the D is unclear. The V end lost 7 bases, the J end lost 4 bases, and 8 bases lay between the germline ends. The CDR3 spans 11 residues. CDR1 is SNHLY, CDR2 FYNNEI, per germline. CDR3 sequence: CASISIYEQYF. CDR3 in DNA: TGTGCCAGCATTTCCATTTACGAGCAGTACTTC.

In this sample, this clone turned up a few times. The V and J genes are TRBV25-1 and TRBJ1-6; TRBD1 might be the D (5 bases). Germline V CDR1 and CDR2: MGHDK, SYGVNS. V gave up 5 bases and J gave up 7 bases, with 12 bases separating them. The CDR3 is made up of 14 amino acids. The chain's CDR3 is CASSRGTRNSPLHF. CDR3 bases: TGTGCCAGCAGTCGCGGGACTCGAAATTCACCCCTCCACTTT.

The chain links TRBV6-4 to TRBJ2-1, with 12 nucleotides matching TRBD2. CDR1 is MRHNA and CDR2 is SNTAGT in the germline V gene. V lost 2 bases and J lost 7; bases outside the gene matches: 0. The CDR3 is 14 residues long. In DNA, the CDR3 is TGTGCCAGCAGTGACGGGACTAGCGGGAATGAGCAGTTCTTC. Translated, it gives CASSDGTSGNEQFF.

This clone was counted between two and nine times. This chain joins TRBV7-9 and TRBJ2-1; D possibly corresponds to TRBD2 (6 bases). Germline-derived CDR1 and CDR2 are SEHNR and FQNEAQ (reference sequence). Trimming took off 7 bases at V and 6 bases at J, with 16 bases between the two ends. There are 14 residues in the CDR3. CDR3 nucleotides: TGTGCCAGCATCGGACGGGAGAGCACCAATGAGCAGTTCTTC. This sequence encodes CASIGRESTNEQFF. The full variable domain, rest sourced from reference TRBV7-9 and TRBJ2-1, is DTGVSQNPRHKITKRGQNVTFRCDPISEHNRLYWYRQTLGQGPEFLTYFQNEAQLEKSRLLSDRFSAERPKGSFSTLEIQRTEQGDSAMYLCASIGRESTNEQFFGPGTRLTVL.

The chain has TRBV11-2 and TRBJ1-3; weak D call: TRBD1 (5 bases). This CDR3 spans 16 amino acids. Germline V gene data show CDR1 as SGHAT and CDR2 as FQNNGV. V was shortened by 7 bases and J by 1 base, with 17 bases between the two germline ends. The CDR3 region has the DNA TGTGCCAGCATCCTTCTCCGGGGGTCATCTGGAAACACCATATATTTT. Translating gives CASILLRGSSGNTIYF.

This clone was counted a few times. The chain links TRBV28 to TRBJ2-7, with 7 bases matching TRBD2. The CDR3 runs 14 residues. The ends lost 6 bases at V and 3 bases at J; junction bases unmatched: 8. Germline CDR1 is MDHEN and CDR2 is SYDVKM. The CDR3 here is CASSPLQRGYEQYF. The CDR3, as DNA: TGTGCCAGCAGCCCTCTGCAGCGGGGCTACGAGCAGTACTTC.

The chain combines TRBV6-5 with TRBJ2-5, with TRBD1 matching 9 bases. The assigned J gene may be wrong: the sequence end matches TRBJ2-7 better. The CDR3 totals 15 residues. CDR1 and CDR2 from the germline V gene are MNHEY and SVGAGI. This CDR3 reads CASSYRQGGLYEQYF. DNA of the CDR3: TGTGCCAGCAGTTACCGACAGGGGGGTCTCTACGAGCAGTACTTC.

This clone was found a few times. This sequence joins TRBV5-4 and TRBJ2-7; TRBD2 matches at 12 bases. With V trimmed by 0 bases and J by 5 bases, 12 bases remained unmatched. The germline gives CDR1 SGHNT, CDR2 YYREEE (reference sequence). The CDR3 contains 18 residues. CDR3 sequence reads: CASSLALLTSGRLDEQYF. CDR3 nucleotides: TGTGCCAGCAGCTTGGCCCTCCTGACTAGCGGGAGACTCGACGAGCAGTACTTC.

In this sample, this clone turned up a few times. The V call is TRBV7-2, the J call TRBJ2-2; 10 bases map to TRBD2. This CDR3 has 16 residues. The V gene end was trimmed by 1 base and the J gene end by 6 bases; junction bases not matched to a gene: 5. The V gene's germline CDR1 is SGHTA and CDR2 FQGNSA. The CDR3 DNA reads TGTGCCAGCAGCTTAGGGGGACTAGCGAGGGCCGGGGAGCTGTTTTTT. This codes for CASSLGGLARAGELFF.

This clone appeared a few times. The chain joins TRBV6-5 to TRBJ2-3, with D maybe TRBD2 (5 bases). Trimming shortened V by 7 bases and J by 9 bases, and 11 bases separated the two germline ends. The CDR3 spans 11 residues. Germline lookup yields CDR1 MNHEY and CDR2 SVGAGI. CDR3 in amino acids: CASKAEATQYF. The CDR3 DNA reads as TGTGCCAGCAAAGCGGAGGCGACGCAGTATTTT.

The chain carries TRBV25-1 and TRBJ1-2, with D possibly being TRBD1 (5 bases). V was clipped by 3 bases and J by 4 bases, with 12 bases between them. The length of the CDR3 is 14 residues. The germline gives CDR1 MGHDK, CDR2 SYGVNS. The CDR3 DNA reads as TGTGCCAGCAGTGACGCAGGGTTTTCCTATGGCTACACCTTC. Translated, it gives CASSDAGFSYGYTF.

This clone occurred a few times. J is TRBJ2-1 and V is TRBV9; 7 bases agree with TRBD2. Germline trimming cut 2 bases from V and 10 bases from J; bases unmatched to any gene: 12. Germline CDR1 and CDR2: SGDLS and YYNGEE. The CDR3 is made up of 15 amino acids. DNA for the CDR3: TGTGCCAGCAGCGTGAGCGGGGCCTATTCCTGGGAGCAGTTCTTC. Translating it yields CASSVSGAYSWEQFF. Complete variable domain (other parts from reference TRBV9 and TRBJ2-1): DSGVTQTPKHLITATGQRVTLRCSPRSGDLSVYWYQQSLDQGLQFLIQYYNGEERAKGNILERFSAQQFPDLHSELNLSSLELGDSALYFCASSVSGAYSWEQFFGPGTRLTVL.

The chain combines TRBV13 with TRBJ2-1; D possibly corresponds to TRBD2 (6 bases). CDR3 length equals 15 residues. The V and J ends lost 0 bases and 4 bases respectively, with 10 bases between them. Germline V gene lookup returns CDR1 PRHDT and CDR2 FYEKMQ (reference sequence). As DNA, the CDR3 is TGTGCCAGCAGCTTAGGCGGGAGTCCGTACAATGAGCAGTTCTTC. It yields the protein CASSLGGSPYNEQFF.

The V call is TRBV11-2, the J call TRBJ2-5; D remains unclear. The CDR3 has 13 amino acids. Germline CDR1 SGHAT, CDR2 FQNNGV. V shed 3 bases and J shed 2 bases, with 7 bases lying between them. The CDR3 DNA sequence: TGTGCCAGCAGCTTCGGTCTTCAAGAGACCCAGTACTTC. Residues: CASSFGLQETQYF. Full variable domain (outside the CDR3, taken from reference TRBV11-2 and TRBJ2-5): EAGVAQSPRYKIIEKRQSVAFWCNPISGHATLYWYQQILGQGPKLLIQFQNNGVVDDSQLPKDRFSAERLKGVDSTLKIQPAKLEDSAVYLCASSFGLQETQYFGPGTRLLVL.

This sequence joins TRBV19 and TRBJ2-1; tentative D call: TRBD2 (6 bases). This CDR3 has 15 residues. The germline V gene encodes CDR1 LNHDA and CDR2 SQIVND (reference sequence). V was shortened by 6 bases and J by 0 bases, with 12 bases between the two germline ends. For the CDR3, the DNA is TGTGCCAGTAGAAGAGCGGGTAGCTCCTACAATGAGCAGTTCTTC. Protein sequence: CASRRAGSSYNEQFF.

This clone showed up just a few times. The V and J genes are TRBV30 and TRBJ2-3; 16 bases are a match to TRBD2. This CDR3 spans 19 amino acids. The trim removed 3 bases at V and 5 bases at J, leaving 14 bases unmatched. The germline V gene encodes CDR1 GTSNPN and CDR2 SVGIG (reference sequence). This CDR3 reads CAWRSLSGTSGRAKDTQYF. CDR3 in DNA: TGTGCCTGGAGGAGCCTCTCCGGGACTAGCGGGAGGGCCAAAGATACGCAGTATTTT. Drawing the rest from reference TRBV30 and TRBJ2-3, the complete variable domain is SQTIHQWPATLVQPVGSPLSLECTVEGTSNPNLYWYRQAAGRGLQLLFYSVGIGQISSEVPQNLSASRPQDRQFILSSKKLLLSDSGFYLCAWRSLSGTSGRAKDTQYFGPGTRLTVL.

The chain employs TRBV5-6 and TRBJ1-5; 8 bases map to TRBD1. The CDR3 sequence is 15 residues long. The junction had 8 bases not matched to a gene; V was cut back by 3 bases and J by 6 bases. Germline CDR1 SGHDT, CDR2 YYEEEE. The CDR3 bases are TGTGCCAGCAGCTCACAGGGGGGCCGCGGTCAGCCCCAGCATTTT. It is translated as CASSSQGGRGQPQHF.

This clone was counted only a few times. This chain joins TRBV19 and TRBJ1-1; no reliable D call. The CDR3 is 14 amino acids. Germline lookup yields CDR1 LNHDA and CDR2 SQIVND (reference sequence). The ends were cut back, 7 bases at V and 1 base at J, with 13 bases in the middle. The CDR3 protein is CASTLEGANTEAFF. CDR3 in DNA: TGTGCCAGTACCCTCGAGGGAGCGAACACTGAAGCTTTCTTT.

CDR3 protein: CASSILPGQSYEQYF. The CDR3 region has the DNA TGTGCCAGCAGCATCCTCCCGGGACAGTCCTACGAGCAGTACTTC. V and J are TRBV5-5 and TRBJ2-7, with 7 positions matching TRBD1. Germline CDR1 and CDR2: SGHKS and YYEKEE (reference sequence). V gave up 4 bases and J gave up 1 base; unmatched junction bases: 8. CDR3 length equals 15 residues. The variable domain in full, completed from reference TRBV5-5 and TRBJ2-7, reads DAGVTQSPTHLIKTRGQQVTLRCSPISGHKSVSWYQQVLGQGPQFIFQYYEKEERGRGNFPDRFSARQFPNYSSELNVNALLLGDSALYLCASSILPGQSYEQYFGPGTRLTVT.

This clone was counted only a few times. CDR3 sequence: CASSLFTAQETQYF. DNA for the CDR3: TGCGCCAGCAGCTTGTTCACAGCACAAGAGACCCAGTACTTC. The chain recombines TRBV5-1 with TRBJ2-5; D gene uncertain. Between the trimmed V and J ends, which lost 1 base and 2 bases, there was a span of 9 bases. The CDR3 is 14 residues long. Germline-derived CDR1 and CDR2 are SGHRS and YFSETQ.

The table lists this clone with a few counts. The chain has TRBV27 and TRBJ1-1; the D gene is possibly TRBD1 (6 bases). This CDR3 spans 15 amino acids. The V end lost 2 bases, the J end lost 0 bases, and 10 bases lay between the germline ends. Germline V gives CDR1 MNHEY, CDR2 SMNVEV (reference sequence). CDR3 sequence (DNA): TGTGCCAGCAGTTTAATCTGGGACATGAACACTGAAGCTTTCTTT. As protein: CASSLIWDMNTEAFF.

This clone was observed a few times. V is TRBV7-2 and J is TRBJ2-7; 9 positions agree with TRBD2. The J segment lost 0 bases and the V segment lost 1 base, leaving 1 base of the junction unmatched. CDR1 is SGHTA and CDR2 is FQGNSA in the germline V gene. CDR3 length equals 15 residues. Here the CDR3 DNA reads TGTGCCAGCAGCTTAGTGACTAGCGGCTCCTACGAGCAGTACTTC. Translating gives CASSLVTSGSYEQYF.

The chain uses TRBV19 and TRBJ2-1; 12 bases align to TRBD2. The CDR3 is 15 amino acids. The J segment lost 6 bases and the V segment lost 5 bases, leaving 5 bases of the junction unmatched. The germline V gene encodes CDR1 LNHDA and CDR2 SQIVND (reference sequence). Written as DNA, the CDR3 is TGTGCCAGTAGTGGCGGGACTAGCGGGCCCAATGAGCAGTTCTTC. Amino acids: CASSGGTSGPNEQFF. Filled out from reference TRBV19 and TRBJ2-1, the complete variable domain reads DGGITQSPKYLFRKEGQNVTLSCEQNLNHDAMYWYRQDPGQGLRLIYYSQIVNDFQKGDIAEGYSVSREKKESFPLTVTSAQKNPTAFYLCASSGGTSGPNEQFFGPGTRLTVL.